The 19 T cell receptor beta chains below were found in one sample sequenced in a study of cytomegalovirus exposure and HLA in healthy donors. The PCR used 60 Vbeta and 13 Jbeta primers. Here immunoSEQ multiplex PCR was the method, and the copy in TCRdb shows in-frame clones only, minus some. The table has about 250,000 clones, 85% seen once; the top ten hold 0.2% to 0.25%. Sequences were obtained from PBMCs. The receptors were gathered from a girl aged 2-15 years in good health and CMV-seronegative.

The rearrangement uses TRBV6-1 and TRBJ1-5, with 7 nucleotides matching TRBD1. The CDR3 has 16 residues. Trimming removed 3 bases from V and 5 bases from J; junction bases left unmatched: 10. The germline CDR1 and CDR2 sequences are MNHNS and SASEGT. In DNA form, the CDR3 reads TGTGCCAGCAGTGAGGGGGGCGACAGGGTTCATCAGCCCCAGCATTTT. Amino acids: CASSEGGDRVHQPQHF.

The genes are TRBV18 and TRBJ2-7; 7 positions agree with TRBD2. Germline CDR1 and CDR2: KGHSH and LQKENI. The V gene end was trimmed by 1 base and the J gene end by 3 bases; junction bases not matched to a gene: 3. This CDR3 region has 14 residues. CDR3: CASSPRVAGYEQYF. The CDR3 nucleotides are TGTGCCAGCTCACCACGGGTAGCGGGCTACGAGCAGTACTTC.

J is TRBJ2-3 and V is TRBV7-2, with TRBD2 matching 9 bases. V trimming: 9 bases; J trimming: 6 bases; junction bases outside the gene matches: 13. The CDR3 consists of 15 residues. Germline V gene lookup returns CDR1 SGHTA and CDR2 FQGNSA. The CDR3 here is CASREGGAGGDTQYF. In DNA, the CDR3 is TGTGCCAGTAGGGAGGGGGGCGCGGGAGGGGATACGCAGTATTTT.

J is TRBJ2-1 and V is TRBV6-1, with 8 positions matching TRBD2. CDR1 and CDR2 (germline): MNHNS, SASEGT. V shed 4 bases, J shed 9 bases, and the junction held 5 bases outside the gene matches. The CDR3 spans 13 residues. CDR3 residues: CASSVSAGVEQFF. In DNA, the CDR3 is TGTGCCAGCAGTGTCTCAGCGGGGGTTGAGCAGTTCTTC.

V and J are TRBV29-1 and TRBJ1-1; D is unresolved. V lost 4 bases and J 6 bases, leaving 12 bases between the germline ends. The germline CDR1 and CDR2 sequences are SQVTM and ANQGSEA. The CDR3 is made up of 12 amino acids. CDR3 sequence (DNA): TGCAGCGTTGGCTCTAATTACGCTGAAGCTTTCTTT. Translated, it gives CSVGSNYAEAFF.

The rearrangement joins TRBV4-2 to TRBJ2-7, with TRBD1 matching over 8 bases. V was pared by 3 bases and J by 6 bases, with 4 bases of the junction left unmatched. Germline-derived CDR1 and CDR2 are LGHNA and YNFKEQ. The CDR3 extends over 13 amino acids. The CDR3 protein is CASSQADRAEQYF. The CDR3 coding sequence is TGTGCCAGCAGCCAGGCGGACAGGGCCGAGCAGTACTTC.

This chain joins TRBV21-1 and TRBJ1-2. TRBV21-1 counts as a pseudogene. This CDR3 has 14 amino acids. CDR3 protein: CASSSDLQPYGYTF. CDR3 DNA sequence: TGTGCCAGCAGCAGCGACTTGCAGCCGTATGGCTACACCTTC.

This clone was found a few times. The chain couples TRBV6-1 to TRBJ2-2, with D possibly TRBD1 on 5 matching bases. CDR1 and CDR2 (germline): MNHNS, SASEGT. This CDR3 region has 13 residues. With 4 bases removed from V and 5 bases from J, the gap between germline ends came to 8 bases. In nucleotides, the CDR3 is TGTGCCAGCAGTGTGGGGCTTACCGGGGAGCTGTTTTTT. It specifies CASSVGLTGELFF.

The chain is built from TRBV7-3 and TRBJ2-3; D is perhaps TRBD1 (6 bases). The V gene's germline CDR1 is SGHTA and CDR2 FQGTGA. Deletions cut 0 bases from V and 0 bases from J, with 13 bases between. The CDR3 is 17 amino acids. The CDR3 nucleotides read TGTGCCAGCAGCTTAACGGGAAGGACAGTAAGCACAGATACGCAGTATTTT. It translates to CASSLTGRTVSTDTQYF.

The V call is TRBV4-1, the J call TRBJ2-5; perhaps TRBD2 as D (6 bases). The V gene lost 4 bases and the J gene lost 5 bases, with 23 bases spanning the gap. This CDR3 is 17 amino acids long. Germline CDR1 MGHRA, CDR2 YSYEKL. The CDR3 DNA follows: TGCGCCAGCAGCCCCTTAGGAGGAGGGGAGTTCTCCGAGACCCAGTACTTC. Its protein product is CASSPLGGGEFSETQYF.

V and J are TRBV5-6 and TRBJ2-5, with TRBD2 matching 8 bases. Germline values: CDR1 SGHDT, CDR2 YYEEEE. The junction had 7 bases not matched to a gene; V was cut back by 0 bases and J by 3 bases. There are 16 residues in the CDR3. This CDR3 reads CASSLAPGGREETQYF. CDR3 bases: TGTGCCAGCAGCTTGGCCCCGGGGGGGCGGGAAGAGACCCAGTACTTC.

The rearrangement joins TRBV2 to TRBJ2-7, with 8 bases matching TRBD2. The CDR3 runs to 14 residues. Trimming at V came to 5 bases and at J to 2 bases, leaving 5 bases not matched to a gene. Germline CDR1 reads SNHLY; CDR2 reads FYNNEI. DNA of the CDR3: TGTGCCAGCAGTTGGGGCGGGAGGACCTACGAGCAGTACTTC. As protein: CASSWGGRTYEQYF.

The CDR3: CASGSQGGYEQYF. The DNA of the CDR3 is TGTGCCAGCGGGTCGCAGGGGGGTTACGAGCAGTACTTC. V usage is TRBV2 and J usage is TRBJ2-7, with a weak D call TRBD1 (7 bases). Trimming took off 8 bases at V and 4 bases at J, with 15 bases between the two ends. CDR3 length equals 13 residues. CDR1 SNHLY and CDR2 FYNNEI come from the germline V gene.

This sequence joins TRBV7-9 and TRBJ1-1, with D possibly being TRBD1 (6 bases). This CDR3 contains 19 residues. Trimming left V 0 bases short and J 5 bases short, with 25 bases between. In germline, CDR1 is SEHNR, CDR2 FQNEAQ (reference sequence). The CDR3 here is CASSLATLGGRVIVTEAFF. CDR3 in DNA: TGTGCCAGCAGCTTAGCGACCCTAGGGGGTAGAGTGATCGTGACTGAAGCTTTCTTT.

The genes are TRBV29-1 and TRBJ2-1; 14 bases agree with TRBD2. The CDR3 is 13 amino acids. V shed 6 bases, J shed 14 bases, and the junction held 9 bases outside the gene matches. CDR1 is SQVTM, CDR2 ANQGSEA, per germline. The CDR3 region has the DNA TGCAGCGTCCTCCCGGGACTAGCGGGAGAGAAGTTCTTC. Protein product: CSVLPGLAGEKFF.

The chain couples TRBV7-6 to TRBJ2-3; D might be TRBD1 (6 bases). This CDR3 is built from 15 residues. Trimming cost V 1 base and J 1 base, with 9 bases left between them. Germline assignment: CDR1 SGHVS and CDR2 FNYEAQ. The CDR3 bases are TGTGCCAGCAGCTTAGGCCGACAGGGCACAGATACGCAGTATTTT. Protein sequence: CASSLGRQGTDTQYF.

The chain links TRBV29-1 to TRBJ2-7; 8 nucleotides match TRBD1. In germline, CDR1 is SQVTM, CDR2 ANQGSEA. This CDR3 is built from 12 residues. Trimming took 6 bases from V and 6 from J; bases not matched to a gene: 7. The CDR3, as DNA: TGCAGCGTCCGACAGGGGAACGGCGAGCAGTACTTC. Translation: CSVRQGNGEQYF.

The chain uses TRBV11-3 and TRBJ2-5; maybe TRBD1 (7 bases). Germline V CDR1 and CDR2: SGHNT, YENEEA. Trimming removed 1 base from V and 5 bases from J, with 17 bases in between. This CDR3 spans 16 amino acids. This CDR3 is CASSLGRQGSGETQYF. In DNA form, the CDR3 reads TGTGCCAGCAGCTTAGGCCGACAGGGAAGCGGGGAGACCCAGTACTTC.

V is TRBV4-1 and J is TRBJ1-6, with 9 bases that match TRBD1. CDR3 length: 17 residues. Germline V gene sequence: CDR1 MGHRA, CDR2 YSYEKL. Unmatched junction bases numbered 11, after V lost 4 bases and J lost 7 bases. The CDR3 nucleotides are TGCGCCAGCAGCCCAAAAGTACAGGGGGCACTAAATTCACCCCTCCACTTT. Amino acids: CASSPKVQGALNSPLHF.